This is a list of T cell receptor beta chains from one sample in a study of blood T cell repertoires in COVID-19. The protocol was immunoSEQ multiplex PCR, while the TCRdb copy is restricted to in-frame clones and leaves out a portion. The sample holds 52,000 or so clones, roughly 85% seen once. The sequenced sample consisted of peripheral blood. The source of these receptors is a human donor in a cohort sampled during active COVID-19. Both conserved end residues are part of each CDR3. D genes are given only for firm matches. Clone size is not always given. Where it is, it says once, few, many or a class for expanded clones.

D,size,V,J,DNA,CDR3
TRBD2,.,TRBV18,TRBJ2-7,TGTGCCAGCTCACTAACGGGGACTAGAAACGAGCAGTACTTC,CASSLTGTRNEQYF
.,.,TRBV5-8,TRBJ2-5,TGTGCCAGCAGCTTGGACAGGCTTGCGGAGACCCAGTACTTC,CASSLDRLAETQYF
TRBD1,once,TRBV24-1,TRBJ2-5,TGTGCCACCAGTGTCAGGGGACAGGGATTGGAGACCCAGTACTTC,CATSVRGQGLETQYF
TRBD2,once,TRBV19,TRBJ2-5,TGTGCCAGTAGTATTTGGACGACTAGCGGGAGAGAGACCCAGTACTTC,CASSIWTTSGRETQYF
.,.,TRBV4-3,TRBJ2-5,TGCGCCAGCAGCCAACAGGGTTGGGGAGAGACCCAGTACTTC,CASSQQGWGETQYF
.,.,TRBV20-1,TRBJ1-5,TGCAGTGCTAGTTGGCAGGGGAAGCAGCCCCAGCATTTT,CSASWQGKQPQHF
TRBD1,.,TRBV9,TRBJ1-1,TGTGCCAGCAGCCTCACAGGGGATCTGGGCACTGAAGCTTTCTTT,CASSLTGDLGTEAFF
TRBD2,.,TRBV9,TRBJ2-1,TGTGCCAGCAGCGTAAGCGGGACTAGCGGGAGGTTGTACAATGAGCAGTTCTTC,CASSVSGTSGRLYNEQFF
.,once,TRBV5-1,TRBJ2-1,TGCGCCAGCAGCTTGGGAGCGGACGGGCGTGAGCAGTTCTTC,CASSLGADGREQFF
.,.,TRBV28,TRBJ2-1,TGTGCCAGCAGTTGGGGGGGCGTTCAGGCCGAGTATGAGCAGTTCTTC,CASSWGGVQAEYEQFF
TRBD2,.,TRBV6-5,TRBJ2-1,TGTGCCAGCAGTAGACTAGCGGGACGGGCAGGTGAGCAGTTCTTC,CASSRLAGRAGEQFF
.,.,TRBV20-1,TRBJ1-3,TGCAGTGCTAGTGGACACCTCTCTGGAAACACCATATATTTT,CSASGHLSGNTIYF
TRBD2,.,TRBV29-1,TRBJ2-3,TGCAGCGCTCGGACTAGCGGAGGAGATACGCAGTATTTT,CSARTSGGDTQYF
TRBD1,.,TRBV9,TRBJ1-2,TGTGCCAGCAGCGTAGATGCAGGGGGCTTTTATGGCTACACCTTC,CASSVDAGGFYGYTF
TRBD1,.,TRBV4-3,TRBJ1-1,TGCGCCAGCAGCCCAGGGGGCACTGAAGCTTTCTTT,CASSPGGTEAFF
.,few,TRBV2,TRBJ2-7,TGTGCCAGCAGTGAGAGGAGTCTAACCGAGCAGTACTTC,CASSERSLTEQYF
TRBD1,.,TRBV9,TRBJ2-7,TGTGCCAGCAGCGTAGAGGGACAGGGGGTTTACGAGCAGTACTTC,CASSVEGQGVYEQYF
.,.,TRBV6-5,TRBJ1-5,TGTGCCAGCAGTTTCCTCAATCAGCCCCAGCATTTT,CASSFLNQPQHF
TRBD1,.,TRBV19,TRBJ1-5,TGTGCCACCTCAATCCCCCTGACAGGGGCCCGGCAGCCCCAGCATTTT,CATSIPLTGARQPQHF
.,.,TRBV5-1,TRBJ1-2,TGCGCCAGCAGCTTGGGAGGAGGGAAGGGAGGCTACACCTTC,CASSLGGGKGGYTF
TRBD1,few,TRBV12-3/TRBV12-4,TRBJ1-1,TGTGCCAGCAGTTTTGGACAGGTAGCAGCTTTCTTT,CASSFGQVAAFF
TRBD1,.,TRBV30,TRBJ1-1,TGTGCCTCTGACAGGGGGCTAAGGACTGAAGCTTTCTTT,CASDRGLRTEAFF
TRBD2,.,TRBV7-6,TRBJ2-5,TGTGCCAGCAGCACAGTAGCGGGAGGGCAAGAGACCCAGTACTTC,CASSTVAGGQETQYF